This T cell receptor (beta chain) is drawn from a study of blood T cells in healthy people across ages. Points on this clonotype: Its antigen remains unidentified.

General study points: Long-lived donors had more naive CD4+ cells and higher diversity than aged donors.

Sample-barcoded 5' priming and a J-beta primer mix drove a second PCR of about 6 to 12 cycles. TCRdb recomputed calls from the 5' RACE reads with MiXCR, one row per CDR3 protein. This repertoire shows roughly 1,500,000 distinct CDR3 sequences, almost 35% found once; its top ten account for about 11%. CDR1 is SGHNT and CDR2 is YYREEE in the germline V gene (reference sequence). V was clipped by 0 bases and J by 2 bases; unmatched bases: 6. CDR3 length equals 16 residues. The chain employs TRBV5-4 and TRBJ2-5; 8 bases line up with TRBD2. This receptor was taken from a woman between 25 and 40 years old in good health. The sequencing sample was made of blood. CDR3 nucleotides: TGTGCCAGCAGCTTGGCGGCCGGGAGGGCTCAAGAGACCCAGTACTTC. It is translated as CASSLAAGRAQETQYF.